The sequence of this TCR beta chain was determined in a study of PD-L1 blockade in urothelial cancer. Whole-study context: Most patients, about 85% of the roughly 30, were males with bladder-origin cancer.

Data came from immunoSEQ multiplex PCR; TCRdb stores just in-frame clones and leaves some out. The table shows 41,000 or so clones, with around 83% occurring only once. Time point reported: peripheral blood 6 weeks after treatment start. V lost 0 bases and J lost 5, with 13 bases in between. The length of the CDR3 is 14 residues. From germline, CDR1 is GTSNPN and CDR2 SVGIG (reference sequence). This receptor was obtained from a man in his 70s with urothelial cancer. Sequenced here: PBMCs, sampled around atezolizumab (anti-PD-L1) treatment. This chain links TRBV30 with TRBJ2-5; D is perhaps TRBD2 (6 bases). The CDR3 region is CAWSVGQGGETQYF. The DNA of the CDR3 is TGTGCCTGGAGTGTGGGGCAAGGAGGGGAGACCCAGTACTTC.